This T cell receptor beta chain was identified in a study of T-cell memory formation after mild COVID-19. General study points: Among contracting clones, CD4+ were mainly CM/EM and CD8+ enriched in EMRA. Within pre-infection memory, some responding clones were found, suggesting cross-reactive memory joined. Among clones contracting day 15 to 85, CD4/CD8 was balanced, whereas later expanders leaned CD4+.

This clonotype has just a few counts. Antigen: not known. TCRdb redid the calling of the 5' RACE reads with MiXCR, one entry per CDR3 protein. The sample holds under 450,000 distinct CDR3 sequences, 20% to 30% seen once. CDR3 length: 16 residues. Trimming took 5 bases from V and 1 from J; bases not matched to a gene: 6. The germline V gene has CDR1 SGHTA and CDR2 FQGNSA. This TCR came from an adult woman who had mild COVID-19 (a few samples of this study predate the infection). Cell type and time point are not known. The sequenced sample consisted of PBMCs or a T cell subset sorted from them (not recorded which). V usage is TRBV7-2 and J usage is TRBJ2-3; 10 bases fit TRBD2. CDR3 nucleotide sequence: TGTGCCAGCAGCCTACCGAGCGGGAGGGGCACAGATACGCAGTATTTT. Encoded protein: CASSLPSGRGTDTQYF.